This is a list of T cell receptor beta chains from one sample in a study of CD8+CD57+ T cells in acquired aplastic anemia. TCRdb re-called the reads with MiXCR, one entry per CDR3 protein. This table holds about 180,000 distinct CDR3 sequences, approximately 48% found once. Sequencing used sorted CD4+, CD8+, or CD8+CD57+ T cells (not recorded which) from PBMCs. The source of these receptors is a human donor with aplastic anemia. CDR3s include the opening cysteine and the closing phenylalanine or tryptophan. Fields, in order: J gene, D gene, clone size, V gene, CDR3 protein, CDR3 DNA. A D gene is named only where the DNA matches it firmly. The size entry is marked missing in some rows and otherwise reads once, few, many or a size class.

TRBJ1-2 - few TRBV10-3 CAISDLGTVANYGYTF TGTGCCATCAGTGACCTGGGGACGGTTGCTAACTATGGCTACACCTTC
TRBJ2-1 TRBD2 - TRBV2 CARIPTSDYYNEQFF TGTGCCAGGATTCCCACTAGCGACTACTACAATGAGCAGTTCTTC
TRBJ1-2 - - TRBV29-1 CSVGVGQGANYGYTF TGCAGCGTTGGGGTGGGGCAGGGAGCTAACTATGGCTACACCTTC
TRBJ2-2 - - TRBV7-2 CASRTPGTGELFF TGTGCCAGCAGAACCCCAGGGACCGGGGAGCTGTTTTTT
TRBJ2-7 TRBD2 - TRBV5-1 CASSTGLAGSYEQYF TGCGCCAGCAGCACGGGACTAGCGGGATCCTACGAGCAGTACTTC
TRBJ1-2 TRBD1 - TRBV7-2 CASSPEGQGVYGYTF TGTGCCAGCAGCCCCGAGGGACAGGGTGTCTATGGCTACACCTTC
TRBJ2-3 - many TRBV4-3 CASSQDLRGDTQYF TGCGCCAGCAGCCAAGATTTAAGGGGTGATACGCAGTATTTT
TRBJ2-1 - - TRBV11-2 CASSRAPGRGGDGQFF TGTGCCAGCAGCCGCGCCCCGGGCAGGGGAGGAGATGGGCAGTTCTTC
TRBJ1-1 - - TRBV7-9 CASSLVIGAFF TGTGCCAGCAGCTTGGTAATAGGGGCTTTCTTT
TRBJ2-7 TRBD2 - TRBV5-1 CASGLAPAYEQYF TGCGCCAGCGGACTAGCTCCAGCCTACGAGCAGTACTTC
TRBJ1-2 - - TRBV9 CASSVALGTNYGYTF TGTGCCAGCAGCGTAGCTCTGGGGACCAACTATGGCTACACCTTC
TRBJ2-7 TRBD1 - TRBV7-2 CASSSRGTGLYEQYF TGTGCCAGCAGCTCCCGAGGGACAGGGCTCTACGAGCAGTACTTC
TRBJ2-2 - many TRBV5-8 CASSLWRGELFF TGTGCCAGCAGCTTGTGGCGCGGGGAGCTGTTTTTT
TRBJ2-3 TRBD1 few TRBV11-1 CASSTRDRVADTQYF TGTGCCAGCAGCACACGCGACAGGGTGGCAGATACGCAGTATTTT
TRBJ2-7 TRBD1 - TRBV5-6 CASSWGQGNEQYF TGTGCCAGCAGCTGGGGACAGGGTAACGAGCAGTACTTC
TRBJ2-5 - - TRBV7-8 CASSLIPGPQETQYF TGTGCCAGCAGCCTTATACCAGGACCCCAAGAGACCCAGTACTTC
TRBJ2-7 - many TRBV11-1 CASSADRQLYEQYF TGTGCCAGCAGCGCAGACAGGCAACTCTACGAGCAGTACTTC
TRBJ2-7 TRBD1 - TRBV20-1 CSAKGTVYEQYF TGCAGTGCTAAGGGGACAGTCTACGAGCAGTACTTC
TRBJ1-6 - few TRBV10-3 CAISRTEGDNSPLHF TGTGCCATCAGCCGAACAGAGGGTGATAATTCACCCCTCCACTTT
TRBJ2-1 TRBD2 few TRBV15 CATSTSGRWAEQFF TGTGCCACCAGCACCAGCGGGAGATGGGCTGAGCAGTTCTTC
TRBJ2-1 TRBD2 many TRBV12-3/TRBV12-4 CASSPSGTSYNEQFF TGTGCCAGCAGTCCTAGCGGGACGTCCTACAATGAGCAGTTCTTC
TRBJ2-7 TRBD1 few TRBV3-1 CASSHRTGAHGGGWYF TGTGCCAGCAGCCACCGGACAGGGGCCCATGGAGGGGGATGGTACTTC
TRBJ2-1 - - TRBV20-1 CSARDSGSVHEQFF TGCAGTGCTAGAGATTCGGGGTCAGTACATGAGCAGTTCTTC
TRBJ2-1 - few TRBV3-1 CASSPELAGIGEQFF TGTGCCAGCAGCCCGGAGCTAGCCGGTATTGGTGAGCAGTTCTTC
TRBJ2-3 - - TRBV19 CASSIRGADTQYF TGTGCCAGTAGTATCCGCGGGGCAGATACGCAGTATTTT
TRBJ2-7 - many TRBV5-8 CASSRGQGSPNEQYF TGTGCCAGCAGCCGGGGGCAGGGGTCACCCAACGAGCAGTACTTC